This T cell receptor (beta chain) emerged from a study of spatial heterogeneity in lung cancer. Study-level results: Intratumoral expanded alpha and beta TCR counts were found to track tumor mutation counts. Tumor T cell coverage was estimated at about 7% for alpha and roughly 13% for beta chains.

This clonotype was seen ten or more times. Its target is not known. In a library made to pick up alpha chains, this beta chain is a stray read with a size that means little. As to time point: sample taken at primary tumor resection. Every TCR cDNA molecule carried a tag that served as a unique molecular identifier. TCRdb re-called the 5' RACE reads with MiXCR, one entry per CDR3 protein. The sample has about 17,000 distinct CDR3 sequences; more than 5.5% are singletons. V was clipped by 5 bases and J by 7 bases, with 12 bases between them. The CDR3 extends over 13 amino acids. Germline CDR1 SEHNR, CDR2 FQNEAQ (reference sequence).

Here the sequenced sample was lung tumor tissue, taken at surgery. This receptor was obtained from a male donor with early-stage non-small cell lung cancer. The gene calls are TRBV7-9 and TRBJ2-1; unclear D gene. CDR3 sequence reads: CASSPYGINEQFF. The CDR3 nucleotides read TGTGCCAGCAGCCCATATGGGATAAATGAGCAGTTCTTC. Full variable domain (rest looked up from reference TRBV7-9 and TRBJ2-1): DTGVSQNPRHKITKRGQNVTFRCDPISEHNRLYWYRQTLGQGPEFLTYFQNEAQLEKSRLLSDRFSAERPKGSFSTLEIQRTEQGDSAMYLCASSPYGINEQFFGPGTRLTVL.